This T cell receptor (beta chain) stems from a study of cytomegalovirus exposure and HLA in healthy donors. CDR3 length: 15 amino acids. Germline V gives CDR1 SGHRS, CDR2 YFSETQ. The germline V and J ends were trimmed by 2 bases and 1 base, with 12 bases remaining between them. This PCR relied on a set of 60 Vbeta primers and 13 Jbeta primers. Clones were read by immunoSEQ multiplex PCR, and TCRdb kept only the in-frame ones, dropping some. This sample's table has under 50,000 clones. This TCR came from a male donor in good health and CMV-seronegative. V usage is TRBV5-1 and J usage is TRBJ1-1; D is ambiguous. The specimen sequenced was PBMCs. The DNA for the CDR3 is TGCGCCAGCAGCTTTAGCACGGGAGGGAACACTGAAGCTTTCTTT. Protein sequence: CASSFSTGGNTEAFF.